This record looks at one T cell receptor (beta chain) sequence and its context. Its antigen remains unknown. The germline gives CDR1 SEHNR, CDR2 FQNEAQ (reference sequence). With 7 bases clipped from V and 0 bases from J, the junction kept 5 bases outside the gene matches. CDR3 size: 16 residues. This sample stems from a study of human T cells and chemical hapten exposure. Study results and caveats: PT1 expanded TCR counts correlated positively with patch test score. Alopecia in the donors means their immune response may deviate from healthy people's. After DPC sensitization, TCRs above 1 in 1000 frequency showed no change.

It was the library that attached unique molecular identifiers to individual cDNA molecules. One entry per CDR3 protein, called by TCRdb with MiXCR from the RACE reads. The sample yields roughly 200,000 distinct CDR3 sequences, around 25% seen once. Time point of the sample: patch test 3, about 24 weeks after DPC sensitization. As to treatment: therapeutic diphenylcyclopropenone sensitization with weekly scalp DPC. This specimen consisted of whole blood, obtained in connection with sensitization to the hapten diphenylcyclopropenone (DPC). The chain has TRBV7-9 and TRBJ2-1; the match to TRBD2 covers 11 bases. This clonotype was sampled from a woman aged 40 to 50 with alopecia areata. Some clones in this sample may be carry-over from other donors' samples. CDR3 amino acids: CASTGTSGSSYNEQFF. The CDR3 DNA is TGTGCCAGCACCGGGACTAGCGGTAGCTCCTACAATGAGCAGTTCTTC.